Listed here are 18 T cell receptor beta chains from one sample, sequenced in a study of blood T cell repertoires in COVID-19. The table came from immunoSEQ multiplex PCR; TCRdb's copy has only in-frame clones and leaves some out. The top ten clones hold around 1.3% of a sample with roughly 200,000 clones, around 90% of them seen once. Specimen: PBMCs or T cells enriched from blood (not recorded which). The receptors here all came from a man aged 25-40 years who had recovered from COVID-19.

This chain joins TRBV27 and TRBJ2-1; 8 bases align to TRBD2. The V segment lost 5 bases and the J segment 15 bases; nucleotides outside the gene matches: 9. The CDR3 consists of 12 residues. Germline lookup yields CDR1 MNHEY and CDR2 SMNVEV (reference sequence). CDR3 sequence reads: CASSPQAGVGFF. In nucleotides, the CDR3 is TGTGCCAGCAGTCCTCAAGCGGGAGTAGGGTTCTTC.

The rearrangement joins TRBV11-2 to TRBJ1-5, with 8 bases matching TRBD1. The CDR3 contains 13 residues. The V and J ends lost 5 bases and 6 bases, in that order; junction bases with no gene match: 3. Germline values: CDR1 SGHAT, CDR2 FQNNGV. CDR3 coding DNA: TGTGCCAGCAGCGACAGGGGAGGTCAGCCCCAGCATTTT. Its protein is CASSDRGGQPQHF.

On this clone: Distinct nucleotide sequences in the sample also encode this CDR3. The chain couples TRBV27 to TRBJ2-7; TRBD2 aligns across 7 bases. Germline V gives CDR1 MNHEY, CDR2 SMNVEV (reference sequence). The J segment lost 2 bases and the V segment lost 3 bases, leaving 4 bases of the junction unmatched. The CDR3 is made up of 14 amino acids. The CDR3 sequence: CASSLGGGAYEQYF. CDR3 bases: TGTGCCAGCAGTTTGGGCGGGGGAGCCTACGAGCAGTACTTC.

The chain is built from TRBV19 and TRBJ2-7, with D perhaps TRBD1 (7 bases). In germline, CDR1 is LNHDA, CDR2 SQIVND (reference sequence). There are 13 residues in the CDR3. V gave up 5 bases and J gave up 2 bases, with 10 bases separating them. The CDR3 DNA follows: TGTGCCAGTAGTGCGGGACAGACCTACGAGCAGTACTTC. This sequence encodes CASSAGQTYEQYF.

This sequence joins TRBV11-2 and TRBJ2-1; 9 bases line up with TRBD2. Trimming cost V 4 bases and J 6 bases; bases outside gene matches: 16. Germline V CDR1 and CDR2: SGHAT, FQNNGV. The CDR3 has 18 amino acids. The CDR3 reads CASSSYSISGRPGNEQFF. For the CDR3, the DNA is TGTGCCAGCAGCTCTTACTCTATTAGCGGGAGACCGGGCAATGAGCAGTTCTTC.

The chain links TRBV28 to TRBJ2-2, with TRBD1 matching 8 bases. V gave up 4 bases and J gave up 4 bases; unmatched junction bases: 5. CDR1 is MDHEN, CDR2 SYDVKM, per germline. This CDR3 region has 15 residues. The DNA of the CDR3 is TGTGCCAGCAGTTCAGGACAGGGAAGCACCGGGGAGCTGTTTTTT. Protein: CASSSGQGSTGELFF.

The chain couples TRBV6-5 to TRBJ1-6; 9 nucleotides agree with TRBD1. The V segment lost 6 bases and the J segment 9 bases; nucleotides outside the gene matches: 6. From germline, CDR1 is MNHEY and CDR2 SVGAGI. The CDR3 loop spans 14 amino acids. In DNA, the CDR3 is TGTGCCAGCAGGGACCGGGACAGGGCTTCACCCCTCCACTTT. The encoded protein is CASRDRDRASPLHF.

The chain is built from TRBV30 and TRBJ1-5; 8 nucleotides match TRBD1. Germline V lookup: CDR1 GTSNPN, CDR2 SVGIG (reference sequence). The CDR3 covers 15 residues. The V and J ends lost 0 bases and 7 bases, in that order; junction bases with no gene match: 8. CDR3 region: CAWSVPDRGGQPQHF. In DNA, the CDR3 is TGTGCCTGGAGTGTACCCGACAGGGGAGGCCAGCCCCAGCATTTT.

The chain combines TRBV5-1 with TRBJ1-1, with 10 bases aligning to TRBD1. Germline V lookup: CDR1 SGHRS, CDR2 YFSETQ. The CDR3 spans 18 residues. V shed 4 bases and J 5 bases; nucleotides not matched to a gene: 17. For the CDR3, the DNA is TGCGCCAGCAGCATATCCGGGACAGGGGAGAGATCGGGAACTGAAGCTTTCTTT. This gives the protein CASSISGTGERSGTEAFF. Combining the CDR3 with reference TRBV5-1 and TRBJ1-1 gives the whole variable domain KAGVTQTPRYLIKTRGQQVTLSCSPISGHRSVSWYQQTPGQGLQFLFEYFSETQRNKGNFPGRFSGRQFSNSRSEMNVSTLELGDSALYLCASSISGTGERSGTEAFFGQGTRLTVV.

J is TRBJ2-7 and V is TRBV5-1; TRBD1 is a possible D gene (6 bases). The CDR3 covers 15 residues. Germline V gene data show CDR1 as SGHRS and CDR2 as YFSETQ. Deletions cut 0 bases from V and 2 bases from J, with 12 bases between. In DNA form, the CDR3 reads TGCGCCAGCAGCTTGGGGGAGACAGGAACCTACGAGCAGTACTTC. This codes for CASSLGETGTYEQYF. The full variable domain, with the rest looked up from reference TRBV5-1 and TRBJ2-7, is KAGVTQTPRYLIKTRGQQVTLSCSPISGHRSVSWYQQTPGQGLQFLFEYFSETQRNKGNFPGRFSGRQFSNSRSEMNVSTLELGDSALYLCASSLGETGTYEQYFGPGTRLTVT.

The chain uses TRBV6-6 and TRBJ2-2, with TRBD1 matching over 7 bases. This CDR3 contains 14 residues. Germline assignment: CDR1 MNHNY and CDR2 SVGAGI (reference sequence). V shed 5 bases, J shed 8 bases, and the junction held 8 bases outside the gene matches. CDR3 in DNA: TGTGCCAGCAGTCGGACAGGAGACTTTGGGGAGCTGTTTTTT. As protein: CASSRTGDFGELFF.

V and J are TRBV30 and TRBJ1-3, with 8 bases lining up with TRBD1. V shed 4 bases and J 3 bases; nucleotides not matched to a gene: 5. The CDR3 runs to 14 residues. Germline CDR1 is GTSNPN and CDR2 is SVGIG (reference sequence). The CDR3 region has the DNA TGTGCCTGGACATCGACAGGGGTTGGAAACACCATATATTTT. Encoded protein: CAWTSTGVGNTIYF.

This chain connects TRBV2 to TRBJ2-7, with D perhaps matching TRBD1 (5 bases). The CDR3 extends over 15 amino acids. Deletions cut 6 bases from V and 2 bases from J, with 17 bases between. Germline CDR1 SNHLY, CDR2 FYNNEI. As DNA, the CDR3 is TGTGCCAGCAGGGATCTTGTACAGGAACCCTACGAGCAGTACTTC. It encodes CASRDLVQEPYEQYF.

The chain uses TRBV27 and TRBJ2-7; TRBD2 agrees at 13 bases. The V gene's germline CDR1 is MNHEY and CDR2 SMNVEV (reference sequence). J gave up 7 bases and V 4 bases, and 10 bases lay outside the gene matches. The CDR3 runs to 16 residues. The CDR3 region is CASSSTGTSGVGEQYF. The CDR3 DNA is TGTGCCAGCAGTTCGACCGGGACTAGCGGGGTTGGAGAGCAGTACTTC.

The DNA of the CDR3 is TGTGCCAGCAGTTTAGTATGGCAAGAACCGTTTTTT. It codes for CASSLVWQEPFF. This chain joins TRBV12-3 or TRBV12-4 and TRBJ1-4; D unclear. The germline V and J ends were trimmed by 1 base and 16 bases, with 13 bases remaining between them. CDR3 length: 12 residues.

CDR3: CASSSGTGSFNEQFF. Written as DNA, the CDR3 is TGTGCCAGCAGTTCCGGGACAGGGAGTTTCAATGAGCAGTTCTTC. V and J are TRBV7-9 and TRBJ2-1; 9 nucleotides align to TRBD1. Germline V gene data show CDR1 as SEHNR and CDR2 as FQNEAQ (reference sequence). The CDR3 has 15 residues. V trimming: 6 bases; J trimming: 6 bases; junction bases outside the gene matches: 9.

The CDR3 here is CASSELSVDGYTF. For the CDR3, the DNA is TGTGCCAGCAGTGAATTATCTGTAGATGGCTACACCTTC. The chain combines TRBV2 with TRBJ1-2; D ambiguous. The CDR3 length is 13 residues. The V and J ends lost 2 bases and 6 bases respectively, with 10 bases between them. The germline V gene encodes CDR1 SNHLY and CDR2 FYNNEI. Supplemented by reference TRBV2 and TRBJ1-2, the full variable domain reads EPEVTQTPSHQVTQMGQEVILRCVPISNHLYFYWYRQILGQKVEFLVSFYNNEISEKSEIFDDQFSVERPDGSNFTLKIRSTKLEDSAMYFCASSELSVDGYTFGSGTRLTVV.

This rearrangement joins TRBV6-5 to TRBJ1-2; 8 bases agree with TRBD1. Germline CDR1 is MNHEY and CDR2 is SVGAGI. The CDR3 covers 15 residues. V lost 0 bases, J lost 3 bases, and 3 bases stayed unmatched. CDR3 DNA: TGTGCCAGCAGTTACTCCTCGGACAGGGACTATGGCTACACCTTC. Encoded protein: CASSYSSDRDYGYTF.